One and the same sample provided the 29 T cell receptor beta chains below, sequenced in a study of blood T cell repertoires in COVID-19. Generated by immunoSEQ multiplex PCR, the TCRdb table keeps only in-frame clones and is missing some. The sample contains tens of thousands of clones, approximately 79% of which appear only once. The sequenced material came from peripheral blood. These receptors were taken from a woman of 80 years or more with acute or convalescent COVID-19.

The V and J genes are TRBV11-3 and TRBJ2-1; D gene uncertain. V was clipped by 5 bases and J by 1 base, with 12 bases between them. Germline CDR1 SGHNT, CDR2 YENEEA. The CDR3 has 15 amino acids. The CDR3 region has the DNA TGTGCCAGCAGCCCTGAACTGGAGTCCTACAATGAGCAGTTCTTC. Its translation: CASSPELESYNEQFF.

CDR3 protein: CAWSDSETQYF. The CDR3 DNA follows: TGTGCCTGGAGTGACTCTGAGACCCAGTACTTC. V usage is TRBV30 and J usage is TRBJ2-5; D is unclear. The CDR3 has 11 residues. Trimming stripped 1 base from V and 5 bases from J, with 5 bases between. Germline CDR1 and CDR2: GTSNPN and SVGIG (reference sequence).

Remarks on this clone: A read error may produce the germline difference seen at one junction end. This sequence joins TRBV7-7 and TRBJ2-5, with 9 bases that match TRBD1. The CDR3 consists of 14 residues. Germline-derived CDR1 and CDR2 are SSHAT and FNYEAQ (reference sequence). CDR3 bases: TGTGCTAGCAGCTTCGGGACAGGGAAAGAGACCCAGTACTTC. As protein: CASSFGTGKETQYF.

The chain employs TRBV5-4 and TRBJ1-3; D unclear. The V end was cut by 4 bases, the J end by 4 bases, with 18 bases between. From germline, CDR1 is SGHNT and CDR2 YYREEE (reference sequence). The CDR3 extends over 16 amino acids. The CDR3 coding sequence is TGTGCCAGCAGCCTAGAAGCTCCCCTCGCCGGAAACACCATATATTTT. It translates to CASSLEAPLAGNTIYF.

The chain combines TRBV7-2 with TRBJ2-1; TRBD2 matches 14 bases. The CDR3 spans 16 residues. Germline V CDR1 and CDR2: SGHTA, FQGNSA. V lost 5 bases to trimming and J lost 7 bases; unmatched junction nucleotides: 7. This chain's CDR3 is CASSAGTSGRLNEQFF. CDR3 DNA sequence: TGTGCCAGCAGCGCCGGGACTAGCGGGAGACTTAATGAGCAGTTCTTC.

This rearrangement joins TRBV18 to TRBJ2-7; D perhaps matches TRBD1 (6 bases). The CDR3 sequence is 14 residues long. Per the germline V gene, CDR1 is KGHSH and CDR2 is LQKENI. Between the trimmed V and J ends, which lost 3 bases and 5 bases, there was a span of 14 bases. This CDR3 reads CASSPGAGENEQYF. Here the CDR3 DNA reads TGTGCCAGCTCACCGGGGGCCGGGGAGAACGAGCAGTACTTC.

V and J are TRBV3-1 (or the pseudogene TRBV3-2) and TRBJ2-7; tentatively, D is TRBD2 (6 bases). V dropped 3 bases and J dropped 4 bases, with 10 bases sitting between them. CDR1 and CDR2 (germline): LGHDT, YNNKEL (reference sequence). The CDR3 runs 13 residues. CDR3: CASSHFAGYEQYF. CDR3 nucleotides: TGTGCCAGCAGCCATTTCGCGGGGTACGAGCAGTACTTC.

This clone was counted ten times or more. This chain joins TRBV7-9 and TRBJ2-2, with TRBD1 matching 11 bases. With V trimmed by 6 bases and J by 7 bases, 4 bases remained unmatched. Germline V gives CDR1 SEHNR, CDR2 FQNEAQ (reference sequence). The CDR3 covers 14 residues. As DNA, the CDR3 is TGTGCCAGCAGGGGACAGGGGGTTGGCGGGGAGCTGTTTTTT. It yields the protein CASRGQGVGGELFF.

The V gene is TRBV3-1 (or the pseudogene TRBV3-2), the J gene TRBJ1-2, with 7 bases identical to TRBD1. CDR1 and CDR2 (germline): LGHDT, YNNKEL (reference sequence). V shed 3 bases, J shed 2 bases, and the junction held 6 bases outside the gene matches. CDR3 length: 15 residues. CDR3 loop: CASSHSTGANYGYTF. Here the CDR3 DNA reads TGTGCCAGCAGCCATTCAACAGGGGCGAACTATGGCTACACCTTC.

This clone was seen only a few times. The chain employs TRBV5-6 and TRBJ2-3; D gene ambiguous. Germline V CDR1 and CDR2: SGHDT, YYEEEE. This CDR3 has 13 residues. The germline V and J ends were trimmed by 0 bases and 5 bases, with 7 bases remaining between them. This CDR3 is CASSLARKDTQYF. Here the CDR3 DNA reads TGTGCCAGCAGCTTGGCTCGTAAAGATACGCAGTATTTT.

The chain uses TRBV5-1 and TRBJ1-2, with 9 positions matching TRBD1. CDR1 and CDR2 (germline): SGHRS, YFSETQ. V dropped 3 bases and J dropped 8; count of bases not matched to a gene: 8. The length of the CDR3 is 14 residues. CDR3 sequence: CASSSGQGIEGYTF. In DNA form, the CDR3 reads TGCGCCAGCAGCTCGGGACAGGGAATAGAGGGCTACACCTTC.

This chain joins TRBV9 and TRBJ2-1; TRBD1 matches 8 bases. Germline lookup yields CDR1 SGDLS and CDR2 YYNGEE. This CDR3 spans 16 amino acids. V gave up 0 bases and J gave up 9 bases; unmatched junction bases: 11. The chain's CDR3 is CASSVAGGQVVREQFF. In DNA form, the CDR3 reads TGTGCCAGCAGCGTAGCTGGGGGACAGGTCGTGCGTGAGCAGTTCTTC. The entire variable domain, with the rest obtained from reference TRBV9 and TRBJ2-1, is as follows: DSGVTQTPKHLITATGQRVTLRCSPRSGDLSVYWYQQSLDQGLQFLIQYYNGEERAKGNILERFSAQQFPDLHSELNLSSLELGDSALYFCASSVAGGQVVREQFFGPGTRLTVL.

The gene calls are TRBV12-3 or TRBV12-4 and TRBJ2-1; 7 positions match TRBD1. CDR3 size: 13 residues. After removal of 4 bases from V and 7 bases from J, the junction contained 4 bases not matched to a gene. The CDR3: CASSSTGWNEQFF. The CDR3 bases are TGTGCCAGCAGTTCGACAGGGTGGAATGAGCAGTTCTTC.

V and J are TRBV6-2 or TRBV6-3 and TRBJ1-2, with a possible D match to TRBD1 (6 bases). The CDR3 sequence is 13 residues long. Trimming removed 4 bases at V and 2 bases at J, with 8 bases between. Germline CDR1 reads MNHEY; CDR2 reads SVGEGT. The CDR3 region is CASSSTGNYGYTF. The DNA of the CDR3 is TGTGCCAGCAGTTCAACAGGGAACTATGGCTACACCTTC.

This sequence joins TRBV5-1 and TRBJ2-4; TRBD1 is a possible D gene (6 bases). V lost 0 bases and J lost 0, with 7 bases in between. The CDR3 spans 15 residues. Looked up from germline, CDR1 is SGHRS and CDR2 is YFSETQ. In DNA form, the CDR3 reads TGCGCCAGCAGCTTGGGAGGGGGAGCCAAAAACATTCAGTACTTC. Its protein product is CASSLGGGAKNIQYF.

The chain has TRBV5-1 and TRBJ2-7; the D gene is possibly TRBD1 (6 bases). The CDR3 is 16 amino acids. Germline V gives CDR1 SGHRS, CDR2 YFSETQ. V was clipped by 0 bases and J by 1 base, with 14 bases between them. CDR3: CASSLAGTPLSYEQYF. The CDR3 coding sequence is TGCGCCAGCAGCTTGGCCGGGACACCTCTATCCTACGAGCAGTACTTC.

About this clone: Other DNA sequences from this sample encode an identical CDR3 as well. The chain recombines TRBV19 with TRBJ1-3; D not resolved. The CDR3 consists of 14 residues. Trimming removed 3 bases from V and 3 bases from J, with 9 bases in between. Germline CDR1 and CDR2: LNHDA and SQIVND (reference sequence). The CDR3 here is CASSMSGSGNTIYF. The CDR3 bases are TGTGCCAGTAGTATGTCGGGGAGTGGAAACACCATATATTTT.

This chain links TRBV4-1 with TRBJ2-7, with D possibly matching TRBD1 (5 bases). The germline V gene has CDR1 MGHRA and CDR2 YSYEKL. The CDR3 consists of 17 residues. Trimming pared 0 bases from V and 6 bases from J, leaving 21 bases between. Here the CDR3 DNA reads TGCGCCAGCAGCCAAGAAGGGATGGGCCGCAGGGTCCGCGAGCAGTACTTC. It yields the protein CASSQEGMGRRVREQYF.

The chain recombines TRBV6-5 with TRBJ2-7, with TRBD2 as a possible D gene (6 bases). Germline lookup yields CDR1 MNHEY and CDR2 SVGAGI. The CDR3 contains 13 residues. V dropped 6 bases and J dropped 3 bases, with 12 bases sitting between them. CDR3 nucleotides: TGTGCCAGCAGCGGGGGTCGACTCTACGAGCAGTACTTC. Protein product: CASSGGRLYEQYF.

The genes are TRBV12-3 or TRBV12-4 and TRBJ1-6; D is ambiguous. V lost 2 bases and J 10 bases, leaving 9 bases between the germline ends. CDR3 length equals 13 residues. CDR3 DNA sequence: TGTGCCAGCAGTTTATTTACACGATCACCCCTCCACTTT. It yields the protein CASSLFTRSPLHF.

This rearrangement joins TRBV5-5 to TRBJ1-2; the match to TRBD1 covers 8 bases. CDR1 SGHKS and CDR2 YYEKEE come from the germline V gene (reference sequence). The CDR3 is made up of 17 amino acids. The V and J ends lost 4 bases and 2 bases, in that order; junction bases with no gene match: 13. The CDR3 sequence is CASSLLPQGAVNYGYTF. CDR3 in DNA: TGTGCCAGCAGCCTGCTTCCCCAGGGGGCAGTGAACTATGGCTACACCTTC.

The chain couples TRBV5-4 to TRBJ1-1; no definite D call. CDR1 and CDR2 (germline): SGHNT, YYREEE (reference sequence). The ends were cut back, 0 bases at V and 4 bases at J, with 13 bases in the middle. This CDR3 region has 15 residues. The DNA of the CDR3 is TGTGCCAGCAGCTTGGGTCCCAGTCAATCCACTGAAGCTTTCTTT. It specifies CASSLGPSQSTEAFF. The whole variable domain, filled in from reference TRBV5-4 and TRBJ1-1, reads ETGVTQSPTHLIKTRGQQVTLRCSSQSGHNTVSWYQQALGQGPQFIFQYYREEENGRGNFPPRFSGLQFPNYSSELNVNALELDDSALYLCASSLGPSQSTEAFFGQGTRLTVV.

The chain recombines TRBV7-8 with TRBJ1-1, with D uncertain. This CDR3 spans 14 amino acids. Germline assignment: CDR1 SGHVS and CDR2 FQNEAQ. Trimming pared 4 bases from V and 5 bases from J, leaving 14 bases between. CDR3 in DNA: TGTGCCAGCAGCTCCGAAGGGAGGCGAACTGAAGCTTTCTTT. This translates into CASSSEGRRTEAFF.

This chain joins TRBV7-8 and TRBJ1-1; tentative D call: TRBD1 (5 bases). The CDR3 runs to 16 residues. In germline, CDR1 is SGHVS, CDR2 FQNEAQ. Trimming took 5 bases from V and 4 from J, leaving 20 bases between them. The CDR3 DNA sequence: TGTGCCAGCAGCCCTAATATCGGGGGTTTGGTCACTGAAGCTTTCTTT. Its protein product is CASSPNIGGLVTEAFF.

The chain recombines TRBV19 with TRBJ1-5; TRBD1 matches at 7 bases. V lost 4 bases and J lost 3; bases outside the gene matches: 6. In germline, CDR1 is LNHDA, CDR2 SQIVND (reference sequence). The CDR3 has 15 residues. CDR3 loop: CASSKGTAHNQPQHF. The CDR3 region has the DNA TGTGCCAGTAGTAAGGGGACAGCCCACAATCAGCCCCAGCATTTT.

The J gene is TRBJ2-3, the V gene TRBV30; tentative D call: TRBD2 (5 bases). The CDR3 has 14 residues. Germline assignment: CDR1 GTSNPN and CDR2 SVGIG (reference sequence). Trimming cost V 3 bases and J 2 bases, with 12 bases left between them. This CDR3 is CAWRARGSTDTQYF. The CDR3 nucleotides read TGTGCCTGGAGAGCGCGCGGGTCCACAGATACGCAGTATTTT.

The rearrangement uses TRBV4-3 and TRBJ2-3; tentative D call: TRBD2 (6 bases). The V gene's germline CDR1 is LGHNA and CDR2 YSLEER. The CDR3 consists of 17 residues. V was trimmed by 0 bases and J by 9 bases, leaving 22 bases between them. The CDR3 coding sequence is TGCGCCAGCAGCCAAGATTACGGGAGCGGCGAGTTAAGGACGCAGTATTTT. Amino acids: CASSQDYGSGELRTQYF.

The V gene is TRBV7-3, the J gene TRBJ2-5; TRBD2 aligns across 8 bases. Per germline, CDR1 SGHTA and CDR2 FQGTGA. The CDR3 has 16 amino acids. V was pared by 4 bases and J by 5 bases, with 12 bases of the junction left unmatched. The CDR3 nucleotides are TGTGCCAGCAGCTCCCTAGGGAGCGGGAGAGGGGAGACCCAGTACTTC. It translates to CASSSLGSGRGETQYF. Variable domain in full (rest from reference TRBV7-3 and TRBJ2-5): GAGVSQTPSNKVTEKGKYVELRCDPISGHTALYWYRQSLGQGPEFLIYFQGTGAADDSGLPNDRFFAVRPEGSVSTLKIQRTERGDSAVYLCASSSLGSGRGETQYFGPGTRLLVL.

The V call is TRBV19, the J call TRBJ1-1, with a tentative D call TRBD1 (5 bases). The CDR3 spans 13 residues. V was clipped by 3 bases and J by 4 bases, with 9 bases between them. Germline CDR1 reads LNHDA; CDR2 reads SQIVND (reference sequence). The CDR3 region has the DNA TGTGCCAGTAGTATGGCCGGGGGCACTGAAGCTTTCTTT. This sequence encodes CASSMAGGTEAFF. Drawing the rest from reference TRBV19 and TRBJ1-1, the complete variable domain is DGGITQSPKYLFRKEGQNVTLSCEQNLNHDAMYWYRQDPGQGLRLIYYSQIVNDFQKGDIAEGYSVSREKKESFPLTVTSAQKNPTAFYLCASSMAGGTEAFFGQGTRLTVV.